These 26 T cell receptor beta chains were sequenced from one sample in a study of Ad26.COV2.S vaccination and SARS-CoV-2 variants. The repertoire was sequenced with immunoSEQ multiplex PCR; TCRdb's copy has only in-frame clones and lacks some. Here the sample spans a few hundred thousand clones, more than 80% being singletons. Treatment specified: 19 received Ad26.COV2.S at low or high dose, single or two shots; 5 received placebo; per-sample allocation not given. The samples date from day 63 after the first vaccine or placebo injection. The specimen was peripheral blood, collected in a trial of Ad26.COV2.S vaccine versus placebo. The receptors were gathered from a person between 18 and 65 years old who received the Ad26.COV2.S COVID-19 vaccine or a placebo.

As DNA, the CDR3 is TGTGCCAGCAGCTTAGTGCAGGGGGAGACCCAGTACTTC. Protein sequence: CASSLVQGETQYF. The chain recombines TRBV7-2 with TRBJ2-5, with D possibly matching TRBD1 (6 bases). The V end lost 1 base, the J end lost 5 bases, and 8 bases lay between the germline ends. The CDR3 sequence is 13 residues long. The germline V gene encodes CDR1 SGHTA and CDR2 FQGNSA.

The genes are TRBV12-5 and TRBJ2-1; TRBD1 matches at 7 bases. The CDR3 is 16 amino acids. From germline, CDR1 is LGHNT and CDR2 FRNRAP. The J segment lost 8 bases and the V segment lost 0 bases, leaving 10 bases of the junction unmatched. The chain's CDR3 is CASGLVHEGAWYEQFF. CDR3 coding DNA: TGTGCTAGTGGTTTGGTCCATGAGGGGGCTTGGTATGAGCAGTTCTTC.

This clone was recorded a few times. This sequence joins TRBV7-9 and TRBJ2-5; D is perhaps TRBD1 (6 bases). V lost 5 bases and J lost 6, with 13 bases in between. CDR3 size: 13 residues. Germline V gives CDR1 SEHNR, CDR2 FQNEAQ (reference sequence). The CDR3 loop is CASSLQGRQTQYF. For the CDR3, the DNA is TGTGCCAGCAGCCTCCAGGGGCGGCAGACCCAGTACTTC.

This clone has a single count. The CDR3 is CASSIFLGSYEQYF. In DNA form, the CDR3 reads TGTGCCAGTAGTATTTTTCTCGGATCCTACGAGCAGTACTTC. The V call is TRBV19, the J call TRBJ2-7, with unresolved D. Per germline, CDR1 LNHDA and CDR2 SQIVND (reference sequence). The ends were cut back, 3 bases at V and 1 base at J, with 10 bases in the middle. This CDR3 contains 14 residues.

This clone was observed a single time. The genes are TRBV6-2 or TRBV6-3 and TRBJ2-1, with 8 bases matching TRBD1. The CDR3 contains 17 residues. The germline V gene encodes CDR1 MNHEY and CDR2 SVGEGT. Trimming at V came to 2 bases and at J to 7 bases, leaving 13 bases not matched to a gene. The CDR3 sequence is CASSYGRGHAGRNEQFF. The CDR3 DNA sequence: TGTGCCAGCAGTTACGGCAGGGGGCACGCGGGGCGGAATGAGCAGTTCTTC.

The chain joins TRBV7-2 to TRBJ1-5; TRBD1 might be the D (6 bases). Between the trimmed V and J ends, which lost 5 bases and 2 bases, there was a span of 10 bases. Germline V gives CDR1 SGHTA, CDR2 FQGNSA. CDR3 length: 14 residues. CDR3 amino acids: CASSARQGNQPQHF. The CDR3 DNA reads TGTGCCAGCAGCGCCCGACAGGGCAATCAGCCCCAGCATTTT.

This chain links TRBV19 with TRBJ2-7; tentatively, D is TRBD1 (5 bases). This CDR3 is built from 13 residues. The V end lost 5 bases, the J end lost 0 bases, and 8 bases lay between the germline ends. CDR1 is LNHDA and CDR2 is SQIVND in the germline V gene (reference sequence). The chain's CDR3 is CASSWGDSYEQYF. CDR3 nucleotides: TGTGCCAGTAGTTGGGGCGACTCCTACGAGCAGTACTTC.

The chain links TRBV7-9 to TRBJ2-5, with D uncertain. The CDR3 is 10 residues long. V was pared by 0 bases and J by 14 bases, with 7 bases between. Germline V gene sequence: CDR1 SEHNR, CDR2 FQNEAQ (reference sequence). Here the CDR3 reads CASSLAELYF. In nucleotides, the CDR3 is TGTGCCAGCAGCTTAGCCGAGCTCTACTTC.

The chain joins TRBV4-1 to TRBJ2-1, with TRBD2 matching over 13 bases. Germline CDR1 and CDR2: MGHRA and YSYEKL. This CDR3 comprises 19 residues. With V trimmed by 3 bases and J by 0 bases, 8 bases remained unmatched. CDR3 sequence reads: CASSHRLAGGLSSYNEQFF. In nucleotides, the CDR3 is TGCGCCAGCAGCCACCGACTAGCGGGAGGTTTAAGCTCCTACAATGAGCAGTTCTTC.

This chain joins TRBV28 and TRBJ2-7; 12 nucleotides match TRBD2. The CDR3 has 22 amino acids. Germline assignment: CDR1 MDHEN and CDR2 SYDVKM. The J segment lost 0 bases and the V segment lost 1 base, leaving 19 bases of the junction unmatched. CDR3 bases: TGTGCCAGCAGTTTATTAGGGCGGTGGACAGGGGCTAGCGGGAGGGCCTCCTACGAGCAGTACTTC. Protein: CASSLLGRWTGASGRASYEQYF.

The CDR3 sequence is CASSLETTSLDEQYF. CDR3 coding DNA: TGTGCCAGCAGCTTGGAGACGACTAGCTTGGACGAGCAGTACTTC. The chain recombines TRBV5-4 with TRBJ2-7, with 7 bases that match TRBD2. This CDR3 comprises 15 residues. Germline V gene sequence: CDR1 SGHNT, CDR2 YYREEE (reference sequence). Unmatched junction bases numbered 8, after V lost 0 bases and J lost 5 bases.

The CDR3 spells CASTSGPEAFF. CDR3 nucleotides: TGTGCCAGCACCTCCGGACCTGAAGCTTTCTTT. The V gene is TRBV6-5, the J gene TRBJ1-1, with no clear D. This CDR3 region has 11 residues. V lost 7 bases and J lost 6, with 9 bases in between. Germline CDR1 and CDR2: MNHEY and SVGAGI.

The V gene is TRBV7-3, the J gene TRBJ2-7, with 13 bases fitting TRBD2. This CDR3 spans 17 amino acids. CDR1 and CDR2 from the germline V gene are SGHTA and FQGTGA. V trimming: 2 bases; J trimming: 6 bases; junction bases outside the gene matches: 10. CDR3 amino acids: CASSLGVRGLAGAEQYF. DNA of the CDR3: TGTGCCAGCAGCTTAGGAGTCAGAGGACTAGCGGGAGCCGAGCAGTACTTC.

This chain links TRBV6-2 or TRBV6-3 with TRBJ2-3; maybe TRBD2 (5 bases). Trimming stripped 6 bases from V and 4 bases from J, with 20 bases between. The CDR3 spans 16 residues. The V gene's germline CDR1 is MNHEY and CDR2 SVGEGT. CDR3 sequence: CASSPNPGKVADTQYF. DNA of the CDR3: TGTGCCAGCAGCCCGAATCCCGGGAAGGTAGCAGATACGCAGTATTTT.

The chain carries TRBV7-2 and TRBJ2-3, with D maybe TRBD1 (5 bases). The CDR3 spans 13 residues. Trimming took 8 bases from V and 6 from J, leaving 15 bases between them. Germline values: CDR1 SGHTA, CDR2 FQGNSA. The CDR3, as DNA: TGTGCCAGCGGTGGGGCGCTCCAGGATACGCAGTATTTT. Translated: CASGGALQDTQYF.

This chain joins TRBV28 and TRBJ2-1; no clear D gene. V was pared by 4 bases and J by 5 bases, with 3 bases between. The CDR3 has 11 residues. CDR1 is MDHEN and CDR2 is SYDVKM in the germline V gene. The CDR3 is CASSSDNEQFF. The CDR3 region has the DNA TGTGCCAGCAGTTCCGACAATGAGCAGTTCTTC.

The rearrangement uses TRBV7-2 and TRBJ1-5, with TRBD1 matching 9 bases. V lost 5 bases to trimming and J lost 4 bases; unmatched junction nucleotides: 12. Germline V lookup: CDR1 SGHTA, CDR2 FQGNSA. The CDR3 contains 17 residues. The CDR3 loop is CASSPSSWTGANQPQHF. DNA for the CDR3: TGTGCCAGCAGCCCTAGCTCCTGGACAGGGGCTAATCAGCCCCAGCATTTT. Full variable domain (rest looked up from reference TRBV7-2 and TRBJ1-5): GAGVSQSPSNKVTEKGKDVELRCDPISGHTALYWYRQSLGQGLEFLIYFQGNSAPDKSGLPSDRFSAERTGGSVSTLTIQRTQQEDSAVYLCASSPSSWTGANQPQHFGDGTRLSIL.

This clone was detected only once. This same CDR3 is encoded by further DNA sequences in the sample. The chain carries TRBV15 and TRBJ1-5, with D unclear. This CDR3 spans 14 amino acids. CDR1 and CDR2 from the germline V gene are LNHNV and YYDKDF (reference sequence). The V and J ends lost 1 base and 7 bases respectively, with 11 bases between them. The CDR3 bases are TGTGCCACCAGCAGAGGTGGTGGTGGACAGCCCCAGCATTTT. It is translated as CATSRGGGGQPQHF.

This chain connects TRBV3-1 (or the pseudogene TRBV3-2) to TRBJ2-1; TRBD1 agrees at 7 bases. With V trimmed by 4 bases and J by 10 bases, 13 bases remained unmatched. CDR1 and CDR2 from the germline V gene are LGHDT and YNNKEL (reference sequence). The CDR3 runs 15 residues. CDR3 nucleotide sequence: TGTGCCAGCAGCCCCAACTCGGGACAGCCTGGGGAGCAGTTCTTC. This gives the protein CASSPNSGQPGEQFF.

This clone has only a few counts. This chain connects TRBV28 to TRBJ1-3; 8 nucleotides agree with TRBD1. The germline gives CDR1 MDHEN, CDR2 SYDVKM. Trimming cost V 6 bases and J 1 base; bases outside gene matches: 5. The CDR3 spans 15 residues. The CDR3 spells CASSQTGGSGNTIYF. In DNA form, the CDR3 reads TGTGCCAGCAGCCAAACAGGGGGTTCTGGAAACACCATATATTTT.

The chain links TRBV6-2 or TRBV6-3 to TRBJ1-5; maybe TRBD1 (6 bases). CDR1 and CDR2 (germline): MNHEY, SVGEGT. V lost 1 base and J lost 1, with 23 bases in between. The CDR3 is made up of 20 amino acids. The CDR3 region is CASSYLLGGADQGSNQPQHF. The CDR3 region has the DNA TGTGCCAGCAGTTACTTATTGGGGGGGGCGGATCAGGGAAGCAATCAGCCCCAGCATTTT.

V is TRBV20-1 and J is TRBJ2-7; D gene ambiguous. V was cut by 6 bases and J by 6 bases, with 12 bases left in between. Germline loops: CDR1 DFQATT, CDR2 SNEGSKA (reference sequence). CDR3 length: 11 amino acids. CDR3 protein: CSAPNSGEQYF. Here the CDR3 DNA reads TGCAGTGCCCCAAACTCGGGCGAGCAGTACTTC.

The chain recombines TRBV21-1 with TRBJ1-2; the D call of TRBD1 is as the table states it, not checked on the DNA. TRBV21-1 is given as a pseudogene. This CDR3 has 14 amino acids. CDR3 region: CASSTGHSNYGYTF. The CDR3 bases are TGTGCCAGCAGCACAGGGCACTCTAACTATGGCTACACCTTC.

The CDR3 sequence is CASSRPVGRNIQYF. The CDR3 DNA sequence: TGTGCCAGCAGCCGGCCCGTAGGGAGAAACATTCAGTACTTC. V and J are TRBV28 and TRBJ2-4, with D perhaps TRBD2 (5 bases). The CDR3 spans 14 residues. V lost 6 bases and J 6 bases, leaving 15 bases between the germline ends. Germline V CDR1 and CDR2: MDHEN, SYDVKM.

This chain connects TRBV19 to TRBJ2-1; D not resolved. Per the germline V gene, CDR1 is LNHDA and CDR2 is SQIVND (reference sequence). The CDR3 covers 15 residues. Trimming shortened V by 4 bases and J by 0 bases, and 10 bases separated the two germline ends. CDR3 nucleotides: TGTGCCAGTAGTAAACTGCCCGTCTCCTACAATGAGCAGTTCTTC. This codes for CASSKLPVSYNEQFF.

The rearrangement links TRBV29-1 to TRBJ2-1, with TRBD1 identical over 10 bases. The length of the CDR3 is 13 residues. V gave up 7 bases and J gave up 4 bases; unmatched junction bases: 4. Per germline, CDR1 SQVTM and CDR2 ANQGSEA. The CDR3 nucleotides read TGCAGCGGACAGGGGGCGGGGTACAATGAGCAGTTCTTC. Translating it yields CSGQGAGYNEQFF.